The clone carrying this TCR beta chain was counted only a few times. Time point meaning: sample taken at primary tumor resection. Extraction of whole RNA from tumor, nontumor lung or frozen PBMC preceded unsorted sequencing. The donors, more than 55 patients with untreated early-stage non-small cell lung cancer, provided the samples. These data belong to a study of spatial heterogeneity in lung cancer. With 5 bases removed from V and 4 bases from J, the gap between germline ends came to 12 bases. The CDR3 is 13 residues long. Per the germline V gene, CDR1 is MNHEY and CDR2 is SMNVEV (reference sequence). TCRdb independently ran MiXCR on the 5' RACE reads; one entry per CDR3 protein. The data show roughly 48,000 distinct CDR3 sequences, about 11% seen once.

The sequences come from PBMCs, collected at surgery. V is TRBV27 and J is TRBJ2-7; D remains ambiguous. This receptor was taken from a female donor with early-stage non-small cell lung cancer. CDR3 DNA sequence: TGTGCCAGCAGTCGCGCGGTCGAATACGAGCAGTACTTC. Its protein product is CASSRAVEYEQYF.